The present T cell receptor beta chain was sequenced within a study of breast tumors, draining lymph nodes, adjacent tissues. General study findings and limits: Data only fit, rather than demonstrated, lymph node origin of most tumor T cells. Tumor repertoires ranked between lymph nodes and nontumor tissue in diversity, with V and J gene preferences. Findings are consistent with lymph node origin and intratumoral expansion of most tumor T cells. Tumor and nontumor repertoires were significantly more similar in luminal-like than in basal-like breast cancer.

This clonotype appeared many times. Antigen specificity is unknown. The CDR3 consists of 14 residues. The V gene's germline CDR1 is SNHLY and CDR2 FYNNEI. The ends were cut back, 3 bases at V and 6 bases at J, with 12 bases in the middle. Breast cancer patients provided tissue from their axillary draining lymph nodes. TCRdb reprocessed the multiplex PCR reads via MiXCR and lists one record per CDR3 protein. The data show about 130,000 distinct CDR3 sequences, 21% seen once. Source material: axillary lymph node tissue. V and J are TRBV2 and TRBJ2-1; tentative D call: TRBD2 (5 bases). The sequence was obtained from a female donor with breast cancer. Some clones in this sample may be carry-over from other donors' samples. This CDR3 is CASSELAVVNEQFF. The CDR3 DNA is TGTGCCAGCAGTGAGCTAGCAGTGGTCAATGAGCAGTTCTTC.